This passage covers 28 T cell receptor beta chains from one sample sequenced in a study of CD8+ T cells in alopecia areata. Extracted RNA was reverse transcribed, and the resulting cDNA served as sequencing template. The method was immunoSEQ multiplex PCR; TCRdb's version includes in-frame clones alone and lacks a portion of them. The sample has 200,000 to 300,000 clones, none seen only once; the top ten hold roughly 1.2%. CD4, CD8alpha, NKG2D, NKG2ACE and other markers were used to sort pooled cutaneous lymph node cells. The sample consisted of CD4+ T cells sorted from a lymph node. The receptor set was obtained from a C3H/HeJ mouse with alopecia areata. For this mouse line, the MHC haplotype is H2-k.

Of note for this clone: Gene and germline names: mouse. Read data end 4 residues before the CDR3 end; the end is taken from the germline J gene. This sample includes further DNA sequences coding for the same CDR3. The rearrangement links TRBV1 to TRBJ2-5, with 8 bases lining up with TRBD2. CDR3 length: 14 residues. CDR1 and CDR2 (germline): NSQYPW, LRSPGD (reference sequence). The CDR3 bases that were read are TGCACCTGCAGTGCAGATCTGGGGGGTGAC. This encodes CTCSADLGGD. The complete CDR3 reads CTCSADLGGDTQYF.

Turning to this clone: Gene labels here are mouse ones. The CDR3 goes on 4 residues after the read ends, and that part is filled in from the germline J gene. This specimen includes other DNA sequences encoding the same CDR3. The J gene is TRBJ1-1, the V gene TRBV13-1; tentative D call: TRBD1 (6 bases). Trimming cost V 5 bases and J 1 base, with 9 bases left between them. This CDR3 has 13 amino acids. The germline V gene encodes CDR1 NSHNY and CDR2 SYGAGN. Incomplete CDR3 DNA: TGTGCCAGCAGACAGGGAACGAACACA. This codes for CASRQGTNT. From start to end, the CDR3 is CASRQGTNTEVFF.

As concerns this clone: Possible read error: a much larger clone is one base away. Gene names denote mouse genes. The CDR3 extends 4 residues past the end of the read, so its final part is completed from the germline J gene. The same CDR3 can be traced to other DNA sequences in this sample. The chain carries TRBV13-1 and TRBJ2-5; TRBD1 matches 7 bases. V dropped 3 bases and J dropped 3; count of bases not matched to a gene: 1. CDR1 is NSHNY, CDR2 SYGAGN, per germline. The CDR3 is 13 residues long. The chain's CDR3 is CASSGDSQDTQYF. Incomplete CDR3 DNA: TGTGCCAGCAGTGGGGACAGTCAAGAC.

This clone has a handful of counts. Mouse gene names apply. The CDR3 end is not reached by the read, which stops 4 residues before it; the germline J gene fills it in. The chain recombines TRBV5 with TRBJ2-5; 8 bases align to TRBD2. The CDR3 runs to 14 residues. Germline CDR1 and CDR2: LGHNA and YNLKQL (reference sequence). The covered CDR3 bases are TGTGCCAGCAATGATCCGGGGGGGCGGGAC. It encodes CASNDPGGRD. The full-length CDR3 reads as CASNDPGGRDTQYF.

There are a few counts of this clone. Mouse names are used for the genes. The read finishes 4 residues shy of the CDR3 end, and the germline J gene is used to complete it. This rearrangement joins TRBV19 to TRBJ2-7, with TRBD2 matching over 8 bases. The trim removed 5 bases at V and 0 bases at J, leaving 4 bases unmatched. CDR3 length: 14 residues. The germline V gene has CDR1 FNHDT and CDR2 SITEND (reference sequence). The sequenced CDR3 bases are TGTGCCAGCAGCACCTGGGGGGTCTCCTAT. Protein product: CASSTWGVSY. Given in full, the CDR3 is CASSTWGVSYEQYF. Together with reference TRBV19 and TRBJ2-7, the CDR3 gives the full variable domain: GGIITQTPKFLIGQEGQKLTLKCQQNFNHDTMYWYRQDSGKGLRLIYYSITENDLQKGDLSEGYDASREKKSSFSLTVTSAQKNEMAVFLCASSTWGVSYEQYFGPGTRLTVL.

Only a few counts were recorded for this clone. Gene names are the mouse ones. The CDR3 end is not reached by the read, which stops 3 residues before it; the germline J gene fills it in. This CDR3 is also generated by other DNA sequences in the sample. The rearrangement links TRBV13-1 to TRBJ1-6; 9 positions agree with TRBD1. TRBJ1-6 falls under the ORF class, with uncertain function. The germline gives CDR1 NSHNY, CDR2 SYGAGN. The V gene end was trimmed by 3 bases and the J gene end by 6 bases; junction bases not matched to a gene: 4. This CDR3 is 15 amino acids long. CDR3 sequence reads: CASSVRDRANSPLYF. Partial CDR3 DNA: TGTGCCAGCAGTGTCCGGGACAGGGCTAATTCGCCC.

This clone was seen more than once but under ten times. Mouse gene names and germline throughout. The sequence runs out 4 residues before the end of the CDR3; the remainder is reconstructed from the germline J gene. The V gene is TRBV1, the J gene TRBJ2-7; 11 nucleotides agree with TRBD2. The CDR3 has 15 amino acids. From germline, CDR1 is NSQYPW and CDR2 LRSPGD (reference sequence). The covered CDR3 bases are TGCACCTGCAGTGCCCGACTGGGGGGGGATTAT. Amino acid sequence: CTCSARLGGDY. The whole CDR3 protein reads CTCSARLGGDYEQYF.

This clone was counted a few times. Genes and germline are mouse. Read coverage stops 4 residues before the CDR3 terminus; the germline J gene supplies the remainder. The rearrangement links TRBV14 to TRBJ2-4; 7 bases map to TRBD1. Germline values: CDR1 SGHDT, CDR2 FRDEAV. V dropped 5 bases and J dropped 1; count of bases not matched to a gene: 4. The CDR3 consists of 14 residues. CDR3 DNA, as far as it was read: TGTGCCAGCAGCCCAACAGGGGGTCAAAAC. Translated, it gives CASSPTGGQN. The entire CDR3 is CASSPTGGQNTLYF.

This clone was counted between two and nine times. Germline and genes: mouse. With the read ending 4 residues before the CDR3 end, the germline J gene is used to fill in that end. This same CDR3 is encoded by further DNA sequences in the sample. J is TRBJ2-7 and V is TRBV1; the match to TRBD1 covers 7 bases. CDR1 and CDR2 from the germline V gene are NSQYPW and LRSPGD (reference sequence). The CDR3 totals 12 residues. CDR3 in amino acids: CTCSAQGDEQYF. The covered CDR3 bases are TGCACCTGCAGTGCCCAGGGGGAT.

This clone was detected only a few times. Genes here carry mouse names. The CDR3 extends 3 residues past the end of the read, so its final part is completed from the germline J gene. V is TRBV13-2 and J is TRBJ1-6; D might be TRBD1 (6 bases). TRBJ1-6 is annotated as an ORF whose role is uncertain. V lost 4 bases to trimming and J lost 2 bases, with 10 bases between them. CDR3 length equals 15 residues. Germline-derived CDR1 and CDR2 are NNHNN and SYGAGS (reference sequence). This CDR3 is CASGPGQTYNSPLYF. Partial CDR3 DNA: TGTGCCAGCGGTCCTGGACAGACCTATAATTCGCCC.

This clone was observed a handful of times. Any gene name here is a mouse gene name. The CDR3 goes on 4 residues after the read ends, and that part is filled in from the germline J gene. The identical CDR3 is also encoded by other nucleotide sequences in the sample. V usage is TRBV14 and J usage is TRBJ2-5, with 8 bases aligning to TRBD1. CDR1 is SGHDT and CDR2 is FRDEAV in the germline V gene. CDR3 length equals 14 residues. V was pared by 4 bases and J by 2 bases, with 3 bases of the junction left unmatched. The CDR3 loop reads CASSPGGGQDTQYF. CDR3 DNA (partial): TGTGCCAGCAGTCCAGGGGGCGGCCAAGAC.

About this clone itself: The listed genes are named as in mouse. The CDR3 end falls 4 residues outside the read, so it is completed with the germline J gene. This chain joins TRBV1 and TRBJ2-5; possibly TRBD2 for D (6 bases). CDR1 and CDR2 (germline): NSQYPW, LRSPGD (reference sequence). The germline V and J ends were trimmed by 3 bases and 2 bases, with 18 bases remaining between them. The CDR3 is 17 residues long. This chain's CDR3 is CTCSAALSWGSQDTQYF. The CDR3 DNA, read in part, is TGCACCTGCAGTGCGGCCCTCTCCTGGGGATCCCAAGAC.

Concerning this clone itself: The gene symbols are mouse symbols. The read gets to within 4 residues of the CDR3 end, and the germline J gene fills in the rest. The chain employs TRBV29 and TRBJ2-7; the match to TRBD1 covers 11 bases. J was trimmed by 3 bases and V by 4 bases; bases with no gene match: 2. CDR3 length: 14 residues. Germline V gives CDR1 MSHET, CDR2 SYDVDS. CDR3 sequence reads: CASSSGTGGYEQYF. CDR3 DNA (partial): TGTGCTAGCAGTTCCGGGACAGGGGGCTAT.

This clone came up a few times. Gene names denote mouse genes. Coverage ceases 4 residues before the CDR3 finishes, and the germline J gene fills in the end. The chain uses TRBV14 and TRBJ2-5, with 12 bases identical to TRBD2. This CDR3 is built from 14 residues. Germline loops: CDR1 SGHDT, CDR2 FRDEAV. The CDR3 sequence is CASSRLGGQDTQYF. Partial CDR3 DNA: TGTGCCAGCAGTCGACTGGGGGGGCAGGAC.

For this clone: Gene and germline names: mouse. Read coverage stops 4 residues before the CDR3 terminus; the germline J gene supplies the remainder. The same CDR3 also results from other DNA sequences found in this sample. The rearrangement joins TRBV5 to TRBJ2-2, with D possibly matching TRBD1 (5 bases). V lost 2 bases and J 2 bases, leaving 6 bases between the germline ends. The germline V gene encodes CDR1 LGHNA and CDR2 YNLKQL (reference sequence). CDR3 size: 14 residues. The CDR3 bases that were read are TGTGCCAGCAGCCAAAGACAGAACACCGGG. It specifies CASSQRQNTG. The full CDR3 is CASSQRQNTGQLYF.

This clone was counted only a few times. Gene names follow the mouse nomenclature. The CDR3 extends 3 residues past the end of the read, so its final part is completed from the germline J gene. The chain links TRBV13-3 to TRBJ1-6; 7 positions agree with TRBD1. TRBJ1-6 is an ORF; its function is uncertain. J was trimmed by 9 bases and V by 5 bases; bases with no gene match: 5. Germline V lookup: CDR1 NNHDY, CDR2 SYVADS. The CDR3 has 13 amino acids. CDR3 bases read: TGTGCCAGCAGAGACAGGGAGAGTTCGCCC. Its translation: CASRDRESSP. The complete CDR3 protein is CASRDRESSPLYF.

This clone was recorded a few times. Genes and germline are mouse. Sequencing ends 4 residues short of the CDR3 end; the germline J gene provides the rest. The V call is TRBV31, the J call TRBJ2-7; D may be TRBD2 (5 bases). CDR1 is GKSSPN and CDR2 is SITVG in the germline V gene. This CDR3 has 12 amino acids. Trimming removed 1 base at V and 3 bases at J, with 7 bases between. The part of the CDR3 DNA that was read is TGTGCCTGGAGTCCGGACTACTAT. Amino acids: CAWSPDYY. The CDR3 as a whole reads CAWSPDYYEQYF.

A few counts support this clone. All gene names here are mouse names. The sequence runs out 4 residues before the end of the CDR3; the remainder is reconstructed from the germline J gene. This chain connects TRBV13-1 to TRBJ2-4; D possibly corresponds to TRBD1 (6 bases). Per the germline V gene, CDR1 is NSHNY and CDR2 is SYGAGN. The CDR3 contains 13 residues. The covered CDR3 bases are TGTGCCAGCAGTGATGGCAGGGGAAAC. Encoded protein: CASSDGRGN. The CDR3, in full, reads CASSDGRGNTLYF.

This clone was seen ten or more times. Any gene name here is a mouse gene name. Incomplete CDR3 DNA: TGTGCCAGCAGCCAAGGAGAA. Its translation is CASSQGE. The CDR3 in its entirety is CASSQGETLYF. V and J are TRBV5 and TRBJ2-3; D is uncertain. Read sequence stops 4 residues before the CDR3 end, and the germline J gene provides the missing end. The CDR3 has 11 amino acids. The V gene's germline CDR1 is LGHNA and CDR2 YNLKQL (reference sequence).

As for this clone: Gene names are mouse gene names. The DNA ends 4 residues before the CDR3 does, and the rest of the CDR3 is filled in from the germline J gene. The chain links TRBV13-3 to TRBJ2-3, with 7 bases matching TRBD1. CDR3 length: 15 residues. With V trimmed by 4 bases and J by 0 bases, 5 bases remained unmatched. Germline CDR1 and CDR2: NNHDY and SYVADS. The CDR3 region is CASSLQGNSAETLYF. Partial CDR3 DNA: TGTGCCAGCAGTCTACAGGGGAATAGTGCAGAA.

As regards this clone: This may arise from a read error, as a much more abundant clone is one base away. The gene symbols are mouse symbols. Sequencing ends 4 residues short of the CDR3 end; the germline J gene provides the rest. At the DNA level, this CDR3 is encoded by other sequences in the same sample as well. The chain couples TRBV13-1 to TRBJ2-5; D possibly corresponds to TRBD1 (6 bases). CDR3 length equals 13 residues. Germline loops: CDR1 NSHNY, CDR2 SYGAGN. The CDR3 bases that were read are TGTGCCAGCAGTGGTACAGGGAAAGAC. Translation: CASSGTGKD. The whole CDR3 protein is CASSGTGKDTQYF.

On this clone: Mouse names are used for the genes. The read ends 4 residues shy of where the CDR3 ends; the end is completed using the germline J gene. The rearrangement links TRBV13-3 to TRBJ2-7, with TRBD2 matching over 8 bases. The germline CDR1 and CDR2 sequences are NNHDY and SYVADS. The CDR3 spans 15 residues. The part of the CDR3 DNA that was read is TGTGCCAGCAGTGGGGCTGGGGGGAATAGGTAT. Translating gives CASSGAGGNRY. The whole CDR3 sequence is CASSGAGGNRYEQYF.

This clone has only a few counts. All gene names here are mouse names. The read ends 4 residues shy of where the CDR3 ends; the end is completed using the germline J gene. The chain joins TRBV1 to TRBJ1-1, with D possibly TRBD1 on 6 matching bases. In germline, CDR1 is NSQYPW, CDR2 LRSPGD (reference sequence). The CDR3 is 12 residues long. CDR3 region: CTCSGRDKEVFF. The sequenced part of the CDR3 DNA is TGCACCTGCAGTGGCCGGGACAAA. Looking up the rest from reference TRBV1 and TRBJ1-1 gives the full variable domain: VTLLEQNPRWRLVPRGQAVNLRCILKNSQYPWMSWYQQDLQKQLQWLFTLRSPGDKEVKSLPGADYLATRVTDTELRLQVANMSQGRTLYCTCSGRDKEVFFGKGTRLTVV.

To note about this clone: Gene names and germline match the mouse. The read terminates 4 residues ahead of where the CDR3 ends, so the germline J gene completes it. This rearrangement joins TRBV5 to TRBJ2-5; tentatively, D is TRBD1 (5 bases). Germline V lookup: CDR1 LGHNA, CDR2 YNLKQL (reference sequence). The CDR3 is 12 residues long. Incomplete CDR3 DNA: TGTGCCAGCAGCCCCCCAGGGGAC. This encodes CASSPPGD. The entire CDR3 sequence reads CASSPPGDTQYF.

This clone was counted between two and nine times. A much larger clone is a single base away; this may be a read error. Gene names are the mouse ones. The read terminates 4 residues before the CDR3 end, so the remaining end is supplied by the germline J gene. This CDR3 is also generated by other DNA sequences in the sample. V and J are TRBV13-1 and TRBJ2-7; weak D call: TRBD1 (5 bases). This CDR3 is built from 12 residues. V gave up 1 base and J gave up 3 bases, with 5 bases separating them. In germline, CDR1 is NSHNY, CDR2 SYGAGN. The part of the CDR3 DNA that was read is TGTGCCAGCAGTGATACAGGCTAT. Its protein product is CASSDTGY. The whole CDR3 is CASSDTGYEQYF.

Notes on this clone: Gene names and germline match the mouse. The sequenced fragment ends 4 residues before the CDR3 boundary, so the rest is inferred from the germline J gene. The chain combines TRBV31 with TRBJ2-1, with 12 positions matching TRBD2. This CDR3 has 17 residues. V trimming: 5 bases; J trimming: 1 base; junction bases outside the gene matches: 9. Germline V lookup: CDR1 GKSSPN, CDR2 SITVG. CDR3 sequence: CAWGPGLGGPNYAEQFF. CDR3 DNA, as far as it was read: TGTGCCTGGGGTCCGGGACTGGGGGGCCCAAACTATGCT. Supplemented by reference TRBV31 and TRBJ2-1, the full variable domain reads AQTIHQWPVAEIKAVGSPLSLGCTIKGKSSPNLYWYWQATGGTLQQLFYSITVGQVESVVQLNLSASRPKDDQFILSTEKLLLSHSGFYLCAWGPGLGGPNYAEQFFGPGTRLTVL.

The sample holds a few counts of this clone. The gene names given are mouse names. The CDR3 end falls 4 residues outside the read, so it is completed with the germline J gene. This same CDR3 is encoded by further DNA sequences in the sample. The chain joins TRBV13-1 to TRBJ1-2; possible D gene TRBD1, 5 bases. Trimming removed 3 bases from V and 1 base from J, with 7 bases in between. CDR3 length: 13 residues. The germline CDR1 and CDR2 sequences are NSHNY and SYGAGN. Partial CDR3 DNA: TGTGCCAGCAGTGGGGGGGTAAACTCC. It codes for CASSGGVNS. The CDR3 in full is CASSGGVNSDYTF.

Note on this clone: The genes and germline here are from mouse. The CDR3 is cut off 4 residues early in the read; its end comes from the germline J gene. This rearrangement joins TRBV19 to TRBJ2-5, with a weak D call TRBD2 (6 bases). The V gene's germline CDR1 is FNHDT and CDR2 SITEND (reference sequence). V dropped 2 bases and J dropped 3 bases, with 10 bases sitting between them. The CDR3 is 14 amino acids. The CDR3 protein is CASSIDGGQDTQYF. The covered CDR3 bases are TGTGCCAGCAGTATTGACGGGGGGCAAGAC.